A single sample gave rise to the 29 T cell receptor beta chains below, sequenced in a study of CD8 T cells in Susac syndrome. When the RNA was reverse transcribed, random hexamers were used with an input of about 0.45 to 1 ug. MiXCR, applied by TCRdb to the immunoSEQ multiplex PCR reads, yields one record per CDR3 protein. The repertoire holds approximately 130,000 distinct CDR3 sequences, with about 93% as singletons. The specimen was CD4+ T cells from PBMCs. Source of these receptors: a human donor in good health.

V gene TRBV20-1 combines with J gene TRBJ1-6; 7 positions match TRBD1. The length of the CDR3 is 15 residues. V dropped 3 bases and J dropped 5; count of bases not matched to a gene: 7. The germline V gene has CDR1 DFQATT and CDR2 SNEGSKA (reference sequence). The CDR3 DNA reads TGCAGTGCTAGTCGTGCTGGACAGGATAATTCACCCCTCCACTTT. Translation gives CSASRAGQDNSPLHF.

This clonotype turned up a few times. The chain couples TRBV11-2 to TRBJ2-7, with 10 positions matching TRBD1. The CDR3 has 14 residues. Germline values: CDR1 SGHAT, CDR2 FQNNGV. The trim removed 5 bases at V and 5 bases at J, leaving 6 bases unmatched. CDR3 amino acids: CASSRDRGSHEQYF. The CDR3 DNA sequence: TGTGCCAGCAGCAGGGACAGGGGTTCTCACGAGCAGTACTTC. Together with reference TRBV11-2 and TRBJ2-7, the CDR3 gives the full variable domain: EAGVAQSPRYKIIEKRQSVAFWCNPISGHATLYWYQQILGQGPKLLIQFQNNGVVDDSQLPKDRFSAERLKGVDSTLKIQPAKLEDSAVYLCASSRDRGSHEQYFGPGTRLTVT.

This chain links TRBV11-3 with TRBJ1-6; D is ambiguous. This CDR3 spans 17 amino acids. CDR1 and CDR2 (germline): SGHNT, YENEEA. V gave up 4 bases and J gave up 5 bases, with 18 bases separating them. CDR3 bases: TGTGCCAGCAGCTCAAGCCAAGTACCGCCGGATAATTCACCCCTCCACTTT. Translating gives CASSSSQVPPDNSPLHF. Using reference TRBV11-3 and TRBJ1-6 for the parts outside the CDR3, the full variable domain is EAGVVQSPRYKIIEKKQPVAFWCNPISGHNTLYWYLQNLGQGPELLIRYENEEAVDDSQLPKDRFSAERLKGVDSTLKIQPAELGDSAVYLCASSSSQVPPDNSPLHFGNGTRLTVT.

The gene calls are TRBV19 and TRBJ2-6, with 7 positions matching TRBD1. The CDR3 totals 19 residues. Germline V lookup: CDR1 LNHDA, CDR2 SQIVND (reference sequence). J lost 0 bases, V lost 6 bases, and 14 bases had no gene match. The CDR3 sequence is CASREDRDSSYSGANVLTF. As DNA, the CDR3 is TGTGCCAGTAGGGAGGATAGGGACAGTTCCTACTCTGGGGCCAACGTCCTGACTTTC.

The rearrangement links TRBV20-1 to TRBJ2-1; 10 bases fit TRBD2. This CDR3 region has 13 residues. J gave up 5 bases and V 6 bases, and 4 bases lay outside the gene matches. The germline V gene has CDR1 DFQATT and CDR2 SNEGSKA (reference sequence). The CDR3 sequence is CSARTSGNNEQFF. CDR3 coding DNA: TGCAGTGCCCGGACTAGCGGCAACAATGAGCAGTTCTTC.

This chain links TRBV28 with TRBJ2-4; tentatively, D is TRBD1 or TRBD2 (5 bases each). The germline CDR1 and CDR2 sequences are MDHEN and SYDVKM. With 5 bases removed from V and 11 bases from J, the gap between germline ends came to 25 bases. CDR3 size: 16 residues. The DNA for the CDR3 is TGTGCCAGCAGTCCTCTTGTGGGGTTCGGGGCCCACCTTCAGTACTTC. Translating gives CASSPLVGFGAHLQYF. The whole variable domain, remainder taken from reference TRBV28 and TRBJ2-4, is DVKVTQSSRYLVKRTGEKVFLECVQDMDHENMFWYRQDPGLGLRLIYFSYDVKMKEKGDIPEGYSVSREKKERFSLILESASTNQTSMYLCASSPLVGFGAHLQYFGAGTRLSVL.

This sequence joins TRBV3-1 and TRBJ2-3; possible D gene TRBD1, 6 bases. This CDR3 is 16 amino acids long. Germline V gives CDR1 LGHDT, CDR2 YNNKEL (reference sequence). Trimming cost V 6 bases and J 2 bases, with 18 bases left between them. This chain's CDR3 is CASRDEGVVNTDTQYF. The CDR3 coding sequence is TGTGCCAGCAGGGATGAGGGGGTTGTGAACACAGATACGCAGTATTTT.

V gene TRBV2 combines with J gene TRBJ2-2, with a weak D call TRBD2 (5 bases). Trimming shortened V by 6 bases and J by 1 base, and 12 bases separated the two germline ends. Germline CDR1 reads SNHLY; CDR2 reads FYNNEI. The CDR3 spans 15 residues. Here the CDR3 DNA reads TGTGCCAGCAGCAAAGACGGACTGAACACCGGGGAGCTGTTTTTT. It translates to CASSKDGLNTGELFF.

This chain uses TRBV6-5 with TRBJ2-5, with D maybe TRBD1 (5 bases). Germline CDR1 MNHEY, CDR2 SVGAGI. Trimming shortened V by 1 base and J by 1 base, and 13 bases separated the two germline ends. The CDR3 sequence is 16 residues long. DNA of the CDR3: TGTGCCAGCAGTTACTTCGGTAGGGGTGGCCAAGAGACCCAGTACTTC. It specifies CASSYFGRGGQETQYF.

This sequence joins TRBV4-1 and TRBJ2-1; maybe TRBD1 (5 bases). This CDR3 contains 13 residues. The germline V gene encodes CDR1 MGHRA and CDR2 YSYEKL. V was pared by 1 base and J by 10 bases, with 11 bases between. CDR3 amino acids: CASSQGGAGEQFF. CDR3 DNA: TGCGCCAGCAGCCAAGGAGGTGCAGGGGAGCAGTTCTTC.

This chain joins TRBV29-1 and TRBJ2-7; 7 nucleotides agree with TRBD2. Germline CDR1 SQVTM, CDR2 ANQGSEA. J lost 3 bases, V lost 4 bases, and 6 bases had no gene match. The CDR3 runs to 13 residues. This CDR3 reads CSVALAEHYEQYF. The CDR3 DNA is TGCAGCGTTGCCCTAGCGGAACACTACGAGCAGTACTTC.

The chain employs TRBV9 and TRBJ1-5; D is undetermined. Germline V CDR1 and CDR2: SGDLS, YYNGEE. Trimming stripped 0 bases from V and 6 bases from J, with 13 bases between. CDR3 length: 15 amino acids. The CDR3 coding sequence is TGTGCCAGCAGCGTAGATGAGGGAATGGGTCAGCCCCAGCATTTT. Its translation: CASSVDEGMGQPQHF. The full variable domain, rest sourced from reference TRBV9 and TRBJ1-5, is DSGVTQTPKHLITATGQRVTLRCSPRSGDLSVYWYQQSLDQGLQFLIQYYNGEERAKGNILERFSAQQFPDLHSELNLSSLELGDSALYFCASSVDEGMGQPQHFGDGTRLSIL.

This clonotype has only one observation. The chain recombines TRBV11-2 with TRBJ2-3; the D call may be TRBD1 or TRBD2 (5 bases each). Germline loops: CDR1 SGHAT, CDR2 FQNNGV. The CDR3 sequence is 14 residues long. Between the trimmed V and J ends, which lost 5 bases and 2 bases, there was a span of 11 bases. CDR3 protein: CASSPGTPTDTQYF. Here the CDR3 DNA reads TGTGCCAGCAGCCCTGGGACCCCCACAGATACGCAGTATTTT.

The chain is built from TRBV6-2 or TRBV6-3 and TRBJ2-4; D perhaps matches TRBD2 (5 bases). The CDR3 is 12 residues long. The germline V gene has CDR1 MNHEY and CDR2 SVGEGT. Trimming took 5 bases from V and 9 from J, leaving 11 bases between them. This CDR3 reads CASSRRVGIQYF. CDR3 bases: TGTGCCAGCAGTAGGCGGGTGGGCATTCAGTACTTC.

The chain combines TRBV25-1 with TRBJ2-1, with D tentatively TRBD1 (6 bases). With 1 base removed from V and 9 bases from J, the gap between germline ends came to 16 bases. CDR1 MGHDK and CDR2 SYGVNS come from the germline V gene. This CDR3 is built from 15 residues. CDR3: CASSESKHRGGEQFF. The CDR3 nucleotides read TGTGCCAGCAGTGAATCTAAACACCGAGGGGGTGAGCAGTTCTTC.

The V and J genes are TRBV5-6 and TRBJ1-2; 7 bases align to TRBD1. CDR1 and CDR2 from the germline V gene are SGHDT and YYEEEE. The length of the CDR3 is 14 residues. Trimming cost V 2 bases and J 3 bases; bases outside gene matches: 4. The CDR3 sequence: CASSFRDSDYGYTF. The DNA for the CDR3 is TGTGCCAGCAGCTTCCGGGACAGTGACTATGGCTACACCTTC.

This chain links TRBV5-1 with TRBJ2-1; D could derive from TRBD1 or TRBD2 (5 bases each). The CDR3 spans 16 residues. V was pared by 4 bases and J by 0 bases, with 14 bases between. Germline V lookup: CDR1 SGHRS, CDR2 YFSETQ. The CDR3 protein is CASSQSGRPSYNEQFF. The CDR3 region has the DNA TGCGCCAGCAGCCAATCGGGACGCCCCTCCTACAATGAGCAGTTCTTC.

The chain uses TRBV3-1 and TRBJ2-3; 7 bases are a match to TRBD1. With 4 bases clipped from V and 1 base from J, the junction kept 17 bases outside the gene matches. The CDR3 totals 19 residues. Germline V lookup: CDR1 LGHDT, CDR2 YNNKEL (reference sequence). CDR3 loop: CASSRDRDSVFRGTDTQYF. The CDR3 DNA sequence: TGTGCCAGCAGCCGAGACCGGGACAGTGTCTTTCGTGGCACAGATACGCAGTATTTT.

This rearrangement joins TRBV10-3 to TRBJ2-2; unclear D gene. Germline V lookup: CDR1 ENHRY, CDR2 SYGVKD. The V end lost 4 bases, the J end lost 6 bases, and 18 bases lay between the germline ends. The CDR3 has 16 residues. The CDR3 nucleotides are TGTGCCATCAGTGGAACAGTCCTACCGAGCTCCGGGGAGCTGTTTTTT. Residues: CAISGTVLPSSGELFF.

The chain combines TRBV3-1 with TRBJ1-4; tentatively, D is TRBD1 (5 bases). The V end lost 0 bases, the J end lost 4 bases, and 18 bases lay between the germline ends. From germline, CDR1 is LGHDT and CDR2 YNNKEL (reference sequence). The CDR3 totals 18 residues. CDR3 sequence: CASSQDLGLPGSNEKLFF. In DNA form, the CDR3 reads TGTGCCAGCAGCCAAGATTTGGGACTGCCTGGGAGTAATGAAAAACTGTTTTTT.

V is TRBV9 and J is TRBJ1-1, with 7 bases fitting TRBD1. Germline CDR1 and CDR2: SGDLS and YYNGEE. This CDR3 is built from 15 residues. V lost 4 bases to trimming and J lost 1 base; unmatched junction nucleotides: 7. CDR3 coding DNA: TGTGCCAGCAGCCCATGGACAGGCCGGAACACTGAAGCTTTCTTT. Protein sequence: CASSPWTGRNTEAFF.

This clonotype has a single count. This chain connects TRBV25-1 to TRBJ2-1; D ambiguous. Germline values: CDR1 MGHDK, CDR2 SYGVNS. This CDR3 contains 16 residues. Trimming stripped 0 bases from V and 6 bases from J, with 15 bases between. CDR3 DNA: TGTGCCAGCAGTGAATATGGAAATACCGTGTTCAATGAGCAGTTCTTC. Translated: CASSEYGNTVFNEQFF.

CDR3 in amino acids: CASRPDGDSPLHF. Written as DNA, the CDR3 is TGCGCCAGCAGACCGGACGGAGATTCACCCCTCCACTTT. V gene TRBV5-1 combines with J gene TRBJ1-6; D not resolved. Trimming cost V 5 bases and J 8 bases, with 11 bases left between them. The CDR3 is made up of 13 amino acids. Germline CDR1 reads SGHRS; CDR2 reads YFSETQ.

This clonotype appeared once. The chain carries TRBV6-5 and TRBJ2-7; perhaps TRBD2 as D (5 bases). The CDR3 consists of 15 residues. Per germline, CDR1 MNHEY and CDR2 SVGAGI. Trimming cost V 6 bases and J 0 bases, with 15 bases left between them. The CDR3 DNA sequence: TGTGCCAGCAGACAAGGCCCGGGAAGCTCCTACGAGCAGTACTTC. It yields the protein CASRQGPGSSYEQYF.

The chain links TRBV10-3 to TRBJ2-1; 9 bases are shared with TRBD2. With V trimmed by 4 bases and J by 7 bases, 14 bases remained unmatched. The V gene's germline CDR1 is ENHRY and CDR2 SYGVKD. This CDR3 has 17 residues. The chain's CDR3 is CAISGPPRGGRVNEQFF. Written as DNA, the CDR3 is TGTGCCATCAGTGGACCCCCACGAGGCGGGAGGGTAAATGAGCAGTTCTTC.

V and J are TRBV2 and TRBJ2-2, with 8 positions matching TRBD2. Trimming removed 6 bases from V and 8 bases from J; junction bases left unmatched: 8. Germline loops: CDR1 SNHLY, CDR2 FYNNEI. The CDR3 spans 14 residues. CDR3 protein: CASRWSGRSGELFF. CDR3 nucleotide sequence: TGTGCCAGCAGATGGAGCGGGAGAAGTGGGGAGCTGTTTTTT.

V usage is TRBV7-9 and J usage is TRBJ1-2; 7 bases match TRBD1. CDR1 is SEHNR, CDR2 FQNEAQ, per germline (reference sequence). J lost 8 bases, V lost 2 bases, and 14 bases had no gene match. This CDR3 is 16 amino acids long. The CDR3 protein is CASSLTSGTASRGYTF. The CDR3 DNA reads as TGTGCCAGCAGCTTAACTAGCGGGACAGCGAGTCGGGGCTACACCTTC.

The chain combines TRBV6-6 with TRBJ2-7, with D possibly being TRBD1 (5 bases). Germline V gene data show CDR1 as MNHNY and CDR2 as SVGAGI (reference sequence). With 2 bases removed from V and 5 bases from J, the gap between germline ends came to 13 bases. The CDR3 spans 14 residues. CDR3 region: CASSYVGRDNEQYF. CDR3 nucleotide sequence: TGTGCCAGCAGTTACGTTGGCAGGGATAACGAGCAGTACTTC.

This rearrangement joins TRBV5-1 to TRBJ1-2; D is uncertain. With 0 bases removed from V and 7 bases from J, the gap between germline ends came to 13 bases. This CDR3 comprises 14 residues. CDR1 is SGHRS and CDR2 is YFSETQ in the germline V gene. The CDR3 loop is CASSLGHGNVGYTF. CDR3 coding DNA: TGCGCCAGCAGCTTGGGGCACGGAAATGTTGGCTACACCTTC.